These 8 T cell receptor beta chains originate from one sample sequenced in a study of chemoradiotherapy in HPV16-positive cancers. Only in-frame clones appear in the TCRdb table, and some are missing; sequencing was by immunoSEQ multiplex PCR. The sample shows 25,000 to 40,000 clones, 88% of them seen only once. Specimen: blood, collected from a patient who underwent chemoradiotherapy. These receptors came from a human donor with HPV-associated anogenital cancer.

The rearrangement links TRBV6-1 to TRBJ1-1; a possible D gene is TRBD1 (6 bases). The CDR3 loop spans 12 amino acids. The V gene lost 4 bases and the J gene lost 10 bases, with 13 bases spanning the gap. Germline CDR1 MNHNS, CDR2 SASEGT. CDR3 sequence: CASSVRGIGAFF. CDR3 bases: TGTGCCAGCAGTGTCAGGGGAATAGGAGCTTTCTTT.

The V and J genes are TRBV5-1 and TRBJ1-3, with D possibly TRBD1 on 5 matching bases. V was trimmed by 0 bases and J by 4 bases, leaving 11 bases between them. The CDR3 totals 15 residues. CDR1 and CDR2 from the germline V gene are SGHRS and YFSETQ. CDR3 amino acids: CASSLAQGGGNTIYF. CDR3 nucleotides: TGCGCCAGCAGCTTGGCGCAGGGTGGGGGAAACACCATATATTTT.

The gene calls are TRBV6-5 and TRBJ2-7; 7 bases line up with TRBD2. The V and J ends lost 4 bases and 5 bases, in that order; junction bases with no gene match: 8. The CDR3 loop spans 14 amino acids. CDR1 MNHEY and CDR2 SVGAGI come from the germline V gene. The DNA of the CDR3 is TGTGCCAGCAGTTGGCAGCGGGGAATCCACGAGCAGTACTTC. It codes for CASSWQRGIHEQYF.

In its sample, this clone was seen once. V is TRBV6-6 and J is TRBJ2-5; tentative D call: TRBD2 (5 bases). The CDR3 loop spans 13 amino acids. V shed 0 bases and J shed 4 bases, with 6 bases lying between them. Per germline, CDR1 MNHNY and CDR2 SVGAGI (reference sequence). The CDR3: CASSYSGGETQYF. The CDR3 DNA reads as TGTGCCAGCAGTTACTCTGGAGGAGAGACCCAGTACTTC.

The chain uses TRBV6-6 and TRBJ2-5, with D possibly matching TRBD2 (5 bases). This CDR3 spans 12 amino acids. CDR1 is MNHNY and CDR2 is SVGAGI in the germline V gene (reference sequence). Trimming took off 2 bases at V and 4 bases at J, with 5 bases between the two ends. The CDR3: CASSYEGETQYF. Here the CDR3 DNA reads TGTGCCAGCAGTTACGAGGGAGAGACCCAGTACTTC.

This rearrangement joins TRBV6-1 to TRBJ2-7; no definite D call. The CDR3 spans 15 residues. From germline, CDR1 is MNHNS and CDR2 SASEGT. Trimming took 6 bases from V and 3 from J, leaving 18 bases between them. CDR3 loop: CASSPGWGSNYEQYF. CDR3 coding DNA: TGTGCCAGCAGCCCAGGTTGGGGTTCTAACTACGAGCAGTACTTC.

CDR3 protein: CASSLGTSLPEQYF. CDR3 coding DNA: TGTGCCAGCAGTTTAGGGACTAGCCTCCCCGAGCAGTACTTC. The V call is TRBV6-6, the J call TRBJ2-7, with 9 bases aligning to TRBD2. CDR1 is MNHNY and CDR2 is SVGAGI in the germline V gene (reference sequence). The ends lost 4 bases at V and 6 bases at J; junction bases unmatched: 7. The CDR3 length is 14 residues.

The V call is TRBV19, the J call TRBJ1-2; 10 nucleotides agree with TRBD1. With V trimmed by 4 bases and J by 3 bases, 5 bases remained unmatched. The CDR3 sequence is 15 residues long. The germline V gene encodes CDR1 LNHDA and CDR2 SQIVND (reference sequence). CDR3 bases: TGTGCCAGTAGTACTGGACAGGGGGGGGACTATGGCTACACCTTC. Its protein product is CASSTGQGGDYGYTF.